The T cell receptor (beta chain) described here comes from a study of blood T cell repertoires in COVID-19. Study in general: COVID-19 samples from acute and convalescent phases originated in the United States, Italy and Spain. Nucleic acid was either cDNA or gDNA, and it came from T cells, B-cell-depleted T cells, or PBMCs.

This CDR3 has 14 residues. Germline CDR1 and CDR2: SNHLY and FYNNEI. The V gene end was trimmed by 4 bases and the J gene end by 5 bases; junction bases not matched to a gene: 2. As concerns this clone: Other DNA sequences within the sample encode an identical CDR3.

Per the authors' pipeline: The assay estimated nucleated cells by amplifying reference gene primers. The table came from immunoSEQ multiplex PCR; TCRdb's copy has only in-frame clones and leaves some out. D and trimming were read from the DNA, whereas the V and J calls and clone size are those reported in that table. The sample records under 200,000 clones, around 90% being singletons. The sequence came from a woman aged 55-69 years who had recovered from COVID-19. The rearrangement links TRBV2 to TRBJ1-5; 10 positions match TRBD1. Sequencing was done on a sample of peripheral blood. This CDR3 reads CASSGQGADQPQHF. The CDR3 nucleotides read TGTGCCAGCAGTGGACAGGGGGCGGATCAGCCCCAGCATTTT.